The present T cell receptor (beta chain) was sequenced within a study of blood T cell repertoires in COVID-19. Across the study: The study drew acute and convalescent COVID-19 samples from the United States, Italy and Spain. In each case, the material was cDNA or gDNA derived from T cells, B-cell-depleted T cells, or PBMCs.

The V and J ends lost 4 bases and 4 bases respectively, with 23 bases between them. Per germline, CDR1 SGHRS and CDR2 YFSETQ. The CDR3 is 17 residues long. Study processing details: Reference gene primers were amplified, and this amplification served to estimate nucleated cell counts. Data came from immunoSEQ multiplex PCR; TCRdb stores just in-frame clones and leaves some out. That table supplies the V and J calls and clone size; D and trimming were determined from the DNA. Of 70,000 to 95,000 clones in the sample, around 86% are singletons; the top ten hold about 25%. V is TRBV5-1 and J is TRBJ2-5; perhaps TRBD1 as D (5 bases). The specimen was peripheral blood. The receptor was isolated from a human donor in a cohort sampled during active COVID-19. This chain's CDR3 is CASSRGSASGPLETQYF. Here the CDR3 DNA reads TGCGCCAGCAGCAGGGGATCAGCTTCCGGGCCCTTAGAGACCCAGTACTTC.